This TCR beta chain was sequenced during a study of T cell changes during pregnancy in multiple sclerosis. This clone was detected only once. CDR3 length equals 10 residues. The V end was cut by 5 bases, the J end by 2 bases, with 3 bases between. CDR1 DFQATT and CDR2 SNEGSKA come from the germline V gene (reference sequence). Clones were read by immunoSEQ multiplex PCR, and TCRdb kept only the in-frame ones, dropping some. The table lists tens of thousands of clones, 88% of them singletons. The chain links TRBV20-1 to TRBJ1-2; no definite D call. This clonotype originated in a female donor with multiple sclerosis, enrolled in a pregnancy study. Specimen: peripheral blood, collected in the first trimester of pregnancy. This CDR3 reads CSAENYGYTF. The CDR3, as DNA: TGCAGTGCTGAGAACTATGGCTACACCTTC.